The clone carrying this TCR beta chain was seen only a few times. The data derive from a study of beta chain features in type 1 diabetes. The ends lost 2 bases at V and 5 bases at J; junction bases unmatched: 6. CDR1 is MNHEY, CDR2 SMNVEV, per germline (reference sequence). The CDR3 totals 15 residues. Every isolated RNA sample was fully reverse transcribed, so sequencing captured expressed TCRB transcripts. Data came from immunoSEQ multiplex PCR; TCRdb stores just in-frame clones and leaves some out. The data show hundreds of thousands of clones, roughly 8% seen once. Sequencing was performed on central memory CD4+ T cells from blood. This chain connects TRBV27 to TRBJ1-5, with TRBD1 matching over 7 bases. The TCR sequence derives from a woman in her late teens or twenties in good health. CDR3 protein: CASSLQGVDYQPQHF. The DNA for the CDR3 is TGTGCCAGCAGTTTACAGGGGGTAGACTATCAGCCCCAGCATTTT.